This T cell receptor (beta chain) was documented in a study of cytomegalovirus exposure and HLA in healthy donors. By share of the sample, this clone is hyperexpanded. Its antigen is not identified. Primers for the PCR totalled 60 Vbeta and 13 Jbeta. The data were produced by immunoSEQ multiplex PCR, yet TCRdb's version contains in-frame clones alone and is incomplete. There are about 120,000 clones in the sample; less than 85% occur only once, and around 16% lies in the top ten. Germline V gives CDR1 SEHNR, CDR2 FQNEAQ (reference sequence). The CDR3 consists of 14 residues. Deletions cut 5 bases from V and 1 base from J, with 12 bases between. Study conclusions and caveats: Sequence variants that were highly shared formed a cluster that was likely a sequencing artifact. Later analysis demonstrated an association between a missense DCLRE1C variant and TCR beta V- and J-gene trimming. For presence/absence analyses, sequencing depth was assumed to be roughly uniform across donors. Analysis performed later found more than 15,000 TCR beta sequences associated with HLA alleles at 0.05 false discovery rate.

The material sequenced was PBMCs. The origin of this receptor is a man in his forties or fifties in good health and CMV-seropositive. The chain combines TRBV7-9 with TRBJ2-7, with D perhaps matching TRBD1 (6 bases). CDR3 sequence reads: CASSPPTGSYEQYF. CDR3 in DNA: TGTGCCAGCAGCCCCCCGACAGGTTCCTACGAGCAGTACTTC.